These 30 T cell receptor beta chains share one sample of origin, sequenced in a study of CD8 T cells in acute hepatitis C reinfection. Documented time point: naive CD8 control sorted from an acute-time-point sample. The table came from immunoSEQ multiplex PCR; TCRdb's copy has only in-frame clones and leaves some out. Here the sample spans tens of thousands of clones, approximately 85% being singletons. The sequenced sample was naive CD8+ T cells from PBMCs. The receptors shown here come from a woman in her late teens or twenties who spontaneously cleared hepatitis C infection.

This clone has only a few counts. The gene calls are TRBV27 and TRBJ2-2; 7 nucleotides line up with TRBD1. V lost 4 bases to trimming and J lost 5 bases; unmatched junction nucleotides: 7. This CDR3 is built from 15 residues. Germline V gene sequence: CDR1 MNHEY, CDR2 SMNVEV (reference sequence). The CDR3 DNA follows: TGTGCCAGCAGTTCCGACAGGGACGGGACCGGGGAGCTGTTTTTT. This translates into CASSSDRDGTGELFF.

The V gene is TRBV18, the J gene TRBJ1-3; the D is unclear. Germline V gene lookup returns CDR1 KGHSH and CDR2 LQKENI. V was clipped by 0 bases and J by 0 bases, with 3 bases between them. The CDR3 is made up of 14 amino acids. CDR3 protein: CASSPPGSGNTIYF. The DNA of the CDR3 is TGTGCCAGCTCACCACCAGGCTCTGGAAACACCATATATTTT. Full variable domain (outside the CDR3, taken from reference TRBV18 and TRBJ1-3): NAGVMQNPRHLVRRRGQEARLRCSPMKGHSHVYWYRQLPEEGLKFMVYLQKENIIDESGMPKERFSAEFPKEGPSILRIQQVVRGDSAAYFCASSPPGSGNTIYFGEGSWLTVV.

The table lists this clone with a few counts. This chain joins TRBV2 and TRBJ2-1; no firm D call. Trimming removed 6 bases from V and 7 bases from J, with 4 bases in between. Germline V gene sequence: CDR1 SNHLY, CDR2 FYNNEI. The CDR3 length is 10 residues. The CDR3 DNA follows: TGTGCCAGCAGCGGAAATGAGCAGTTCTTC. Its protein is CASSGNEQFF. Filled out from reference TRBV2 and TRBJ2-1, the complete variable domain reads EPEVTQTPSHQVTQMGQEVILRCVPISNHLYFYWYRQILGQKVEFLVSFYNNEISEKSEIFDDQFSVERPDGSNFTLKIRSTKLEDSAMYFCASSGNEQFFGPGTRLTVL.

The CDR3 bases are TGTGCCAGCAGCCCGAGCGGCGGAGAGGAGTACTTC. Its translation: CASSPSGGEEYF. This chain uses TRBV9 with TRBJ2-5; TRBD2 might be the D (5 bases). Germline CDR1 SGDLS, CDR2 YYNGEE. V was shortened by 4 bases and J by 12 bases, with 16 bases between the two germline ends. This CDR3 is 12 amino acids long.

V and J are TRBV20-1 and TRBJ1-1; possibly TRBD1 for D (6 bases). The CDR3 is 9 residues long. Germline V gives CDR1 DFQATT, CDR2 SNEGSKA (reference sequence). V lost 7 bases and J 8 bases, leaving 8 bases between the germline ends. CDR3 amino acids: CSGTAEAFF. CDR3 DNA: TGCAGTGGGACAGCAGAAGCTTTCTTT.

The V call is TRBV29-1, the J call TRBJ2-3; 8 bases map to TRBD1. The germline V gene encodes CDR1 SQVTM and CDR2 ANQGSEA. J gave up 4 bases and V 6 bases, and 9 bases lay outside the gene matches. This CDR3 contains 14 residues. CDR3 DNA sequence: TGCAGCGTGGACACGACAGGGGTCCCAGATACGCAGTATTTT. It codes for CSVDTTGVPDTQYF.

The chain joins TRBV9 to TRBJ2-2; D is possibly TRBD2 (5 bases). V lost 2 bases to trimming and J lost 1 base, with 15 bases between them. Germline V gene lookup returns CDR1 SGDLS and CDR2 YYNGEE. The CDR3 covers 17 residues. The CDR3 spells CASSVFSSSLNTGELFF. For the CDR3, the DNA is TGTGCCAGCAGCGTTTTCTCTAGCTCCTTGAACACCGGGGAGCTGTTTTTT. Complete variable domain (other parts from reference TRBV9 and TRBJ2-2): DSGVTQTPKHLITATGQRVTLRCSPRSGDLSVYWYQQSLDQGLQFLIQYYNGEERAKGNILERFSAQQFPDLHSELNLSSLELGDSALYFCASSVFSSSLNTGELFFGEGSRLTVL.

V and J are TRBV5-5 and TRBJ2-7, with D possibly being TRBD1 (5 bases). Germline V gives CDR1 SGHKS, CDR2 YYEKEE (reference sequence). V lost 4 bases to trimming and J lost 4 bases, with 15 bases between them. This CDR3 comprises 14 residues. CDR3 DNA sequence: TGTGCCAGCAGCGTGACAGCGAATCCGTACGAGCAGTACTTC. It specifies CASSVTANPYEQYF. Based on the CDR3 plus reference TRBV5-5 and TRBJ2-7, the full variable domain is DAGVTQSPTHLIKTRGQQVTLRCSPISGHKSVSWYQQVLGQGPQFIFQYYEKEERGRGNFPDRFSARQFPNYSSELNVNALLLGDSALYLCASSVTANPYEQYFGPGTRLTVT.

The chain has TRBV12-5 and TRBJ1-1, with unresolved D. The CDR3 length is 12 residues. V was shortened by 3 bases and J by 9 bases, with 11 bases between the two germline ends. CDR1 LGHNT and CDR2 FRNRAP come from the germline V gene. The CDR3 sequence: CASGFEGSKAFF. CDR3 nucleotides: TGTGCTAGTGGTTTTGAAGGTTCGAAAGCTTTCTTT. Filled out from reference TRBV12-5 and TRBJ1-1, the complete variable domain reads DARVTQTPRHKVTEMGQEVTMRCQPILGHNTVFWYRQTMMQGLELLAYFRNRAPLDDSGMPKDRFSAEMPDATLATLKIQPSEPRDSAVYFCASGFEGSKAFFGQGTRLTVV.

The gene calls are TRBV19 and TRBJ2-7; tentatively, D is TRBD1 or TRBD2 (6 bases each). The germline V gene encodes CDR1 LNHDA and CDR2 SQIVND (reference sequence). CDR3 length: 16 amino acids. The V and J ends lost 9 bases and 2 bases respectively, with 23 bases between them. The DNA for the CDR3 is TGTGCCAGCTCACCAAGGGGGGTCCCCCCGCCCTACGAGCAGTACTTC. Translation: CASSPRGVPPPYEQYF. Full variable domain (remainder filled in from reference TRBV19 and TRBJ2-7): DGGITQSPKYLFRKEGQNVTLSCEQNLNHDAMYWYRQDPGQGLRLIYYSQIVNDFQKGDIAEGYSVSREKKESFPLTVTSAQKNPTAFYLCASSPRGVPPPYEQYFGPGTRLTVT.

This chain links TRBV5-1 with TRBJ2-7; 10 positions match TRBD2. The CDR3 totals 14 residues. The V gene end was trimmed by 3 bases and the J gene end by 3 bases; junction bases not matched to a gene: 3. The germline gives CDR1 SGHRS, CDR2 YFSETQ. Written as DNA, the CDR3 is TGCGCCAGCAGCTATGGACTAGCGGACTACGAGCAGTACTTC. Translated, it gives CASSYGLADYEQYF.

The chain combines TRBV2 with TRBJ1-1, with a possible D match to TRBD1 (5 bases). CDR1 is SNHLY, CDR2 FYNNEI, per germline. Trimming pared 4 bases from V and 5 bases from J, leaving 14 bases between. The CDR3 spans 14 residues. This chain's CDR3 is CASSVWQEGTEAFF. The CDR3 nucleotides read TGTGCCAGCAGTGTATGGCAGGAGGGGACTGAAGCTTTCTTT.

The CDR3 here is CASSPSGSTGDTQYF. CDR3 DNA sequence: TGTGCCAGCAGCCCCAGCGGGAGCACTGGAGATACGCAGTATTTT. The chain uses TRBV7-9 and TRBJ2-3, with 8 bases fitting TRBD2. V gave up 5 bases and J gave up 5 bases; unmatched junction bases: 9. From germline, CDR1 is SEHNR and CDR2 FQNEAQ (reference sequence). The CDR3 spans 15 residues.

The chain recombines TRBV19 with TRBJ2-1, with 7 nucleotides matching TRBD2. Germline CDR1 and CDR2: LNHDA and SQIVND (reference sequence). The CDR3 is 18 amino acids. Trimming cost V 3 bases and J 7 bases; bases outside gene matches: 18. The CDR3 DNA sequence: TGTGCCAGTAGTATCCAACTAGCGCGAGAGGTCCCTCAAAATGAGCAGTTCTTC. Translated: CASSIQLAREVPQNEQFF. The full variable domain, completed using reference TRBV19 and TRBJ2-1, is DGGITQSPKYLFRKEGQNVTLSCEQNLNHDAMYWYRQDPGQGLRLIYYSQIVNDFQKGDIAEGYSVSREKKESFPLTVTSAQKNPTAFYLCASSIQLAREVPQNEQFFGPGTRLTVL.

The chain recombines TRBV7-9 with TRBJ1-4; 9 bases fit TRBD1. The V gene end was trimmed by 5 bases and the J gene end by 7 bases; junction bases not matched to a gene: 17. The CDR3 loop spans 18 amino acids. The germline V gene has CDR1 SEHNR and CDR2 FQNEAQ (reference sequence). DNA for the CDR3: TGTGCCAGCAGCCCAAGGAGGGACAGGGATCAACGGGGTGAAAAACTGTTTTTT. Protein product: CASSPRRDRDQRGEKLFF.

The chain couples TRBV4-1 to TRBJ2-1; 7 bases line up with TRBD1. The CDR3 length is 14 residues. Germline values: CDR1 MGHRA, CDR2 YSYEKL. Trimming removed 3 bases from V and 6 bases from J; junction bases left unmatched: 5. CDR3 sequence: CASSHPGQSNEQFF. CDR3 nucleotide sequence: TGCGCCAGCAGCCACCCGGGACAGAGCAATGAGCAGTTCTTC.

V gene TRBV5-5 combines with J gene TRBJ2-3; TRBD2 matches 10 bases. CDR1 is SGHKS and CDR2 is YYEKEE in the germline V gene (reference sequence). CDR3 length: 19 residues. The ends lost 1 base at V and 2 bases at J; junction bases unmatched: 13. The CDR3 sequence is CASSLHSVPLAGDTDTQYF. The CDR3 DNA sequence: TGTGCCAGCAGCTTGCACAGCGTACCTCTAGCGGGAGACACAGATACGCAGTATTTT.

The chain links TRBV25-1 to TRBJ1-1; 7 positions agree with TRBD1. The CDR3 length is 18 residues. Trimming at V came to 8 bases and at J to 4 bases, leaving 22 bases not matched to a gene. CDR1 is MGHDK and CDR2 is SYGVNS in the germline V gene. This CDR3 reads CASGEILVTGELGTEAFF. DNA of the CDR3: TGTGCCAGCGGAGAAATTTTAGTTACAGGGGAATTAGGCACTGAAGCTTTCTTT.

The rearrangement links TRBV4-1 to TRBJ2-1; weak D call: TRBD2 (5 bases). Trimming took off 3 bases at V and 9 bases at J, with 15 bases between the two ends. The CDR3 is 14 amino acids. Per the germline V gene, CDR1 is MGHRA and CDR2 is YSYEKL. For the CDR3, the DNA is TGCGCCAGCAGCCAGTATAGCGCGAGCGGTGAGCAGTTCTTC. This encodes CASSQYSASGEQFF.

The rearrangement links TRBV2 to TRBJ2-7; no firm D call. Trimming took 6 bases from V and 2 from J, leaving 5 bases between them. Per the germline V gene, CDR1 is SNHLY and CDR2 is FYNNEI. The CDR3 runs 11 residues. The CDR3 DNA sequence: TGTGCCAGCAGCTCCGCCTACGAGCAGTACTTC. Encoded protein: CASSSAYEQYF.

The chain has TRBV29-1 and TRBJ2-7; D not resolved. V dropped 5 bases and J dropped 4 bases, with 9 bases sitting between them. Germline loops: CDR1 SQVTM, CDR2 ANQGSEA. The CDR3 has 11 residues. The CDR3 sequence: CSVFDPYEQYF. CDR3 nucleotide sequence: TGCAGCGTTTTTGACCCTTACGAGCAGTACTTC.

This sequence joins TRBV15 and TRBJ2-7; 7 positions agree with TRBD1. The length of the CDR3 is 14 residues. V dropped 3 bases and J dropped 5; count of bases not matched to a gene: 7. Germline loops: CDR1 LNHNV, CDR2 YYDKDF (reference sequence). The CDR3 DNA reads TGTGCCACCAGCAGGGTTCGACAGGGTCACGAGCAGTACTTC. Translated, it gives CATSRVRQGHEQYF.

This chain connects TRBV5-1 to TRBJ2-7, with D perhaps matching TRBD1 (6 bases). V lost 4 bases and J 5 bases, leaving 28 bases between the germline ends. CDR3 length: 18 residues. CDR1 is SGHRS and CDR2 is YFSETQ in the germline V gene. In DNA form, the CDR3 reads TGCGCCAGCAGCACCTACAGGGACGGGACGGGCGAGGTCGACGAGCAGTACTTC. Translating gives CASSTYRDGTGEVDEQYF.

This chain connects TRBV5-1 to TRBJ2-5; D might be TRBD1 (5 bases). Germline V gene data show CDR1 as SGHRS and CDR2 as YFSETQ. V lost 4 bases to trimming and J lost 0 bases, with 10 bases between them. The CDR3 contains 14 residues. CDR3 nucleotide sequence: TGCGCCAGCAGCCCAGAGACAGACCAAGAGACCCAGTACTTC. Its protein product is CASSPETDQETQYF.

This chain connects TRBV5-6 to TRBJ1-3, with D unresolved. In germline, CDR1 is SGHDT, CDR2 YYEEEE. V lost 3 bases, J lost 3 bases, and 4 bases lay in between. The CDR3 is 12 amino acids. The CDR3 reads CASSWHGNTIYF. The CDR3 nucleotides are TGTGCCAGCAGCTGGCATGGAAACACCATATATTTT.

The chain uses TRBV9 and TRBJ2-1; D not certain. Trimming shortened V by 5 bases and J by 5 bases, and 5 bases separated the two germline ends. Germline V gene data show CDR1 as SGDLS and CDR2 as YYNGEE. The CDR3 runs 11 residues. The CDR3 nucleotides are TGTGCCAGCAGTGTTAACAATGAGCAGTTCTTC. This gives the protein CASSVNNEQFF.

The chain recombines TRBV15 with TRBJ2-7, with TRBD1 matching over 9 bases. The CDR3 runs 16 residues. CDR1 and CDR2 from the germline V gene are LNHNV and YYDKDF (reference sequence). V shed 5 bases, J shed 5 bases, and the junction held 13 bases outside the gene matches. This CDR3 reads CATSAEYGQGFNEQYF. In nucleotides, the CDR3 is TGTGCCACCAGCGCAGAGTATGGACAGGGGTTCAACGAGCAGTACTTC.

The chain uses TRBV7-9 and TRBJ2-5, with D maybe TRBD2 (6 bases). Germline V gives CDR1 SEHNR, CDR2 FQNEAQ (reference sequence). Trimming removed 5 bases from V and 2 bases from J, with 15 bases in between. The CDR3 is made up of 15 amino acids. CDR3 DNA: TGTGCCAGCAGCCCTTCCGGGGGAGTTCAAGAGACCCAGTACTTC. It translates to CASSPSGGVQETQYF.

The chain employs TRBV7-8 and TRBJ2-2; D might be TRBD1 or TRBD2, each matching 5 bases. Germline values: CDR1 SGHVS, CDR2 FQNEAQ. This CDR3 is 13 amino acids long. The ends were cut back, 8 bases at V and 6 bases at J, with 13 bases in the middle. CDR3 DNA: TGTGCCAGCCCCCGGGGACCCCCCGGGGAGCTGTTTTTT. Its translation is CASPRGPPGELFF.

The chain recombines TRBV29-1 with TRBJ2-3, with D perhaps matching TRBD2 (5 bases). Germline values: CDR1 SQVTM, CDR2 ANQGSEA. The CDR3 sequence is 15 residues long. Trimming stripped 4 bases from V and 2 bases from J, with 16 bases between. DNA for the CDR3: TGCAGCGTTGGTTTTCCAGCGGTGTTCACAGATACGCAGTATTTT. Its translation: CSVGFPAVFTDTQYF.